One and the same sample provided the 27 T cell receptor beta chains below, sequenced in a study of blood T cell repertoires in COVID-19 (dated by TCRdb to 2020 to 2021). Libraries came from the immunoSEQ multiplex PCR assay. Drawn from immuneACCESS, this table holds only the in-frame rearrangements with V and J called that TCRdb kept. Clones are partly lost; checked studies trace under half to an unresolved V gene and leave the rest unexplained. Here the sample has about 250,000 clones; just under 85% occur a single time. The ten largest clones take up around 6.4% of the sample. Sequencing was carried out using peripheral blood. The origin of the receptors is a woman aged 60 to 75 with active or convalescent COVID-19.

This CDR3 is CASSPEGPQGARYGYTF. In DNA, the CDR3 is TGTGCCAGCAGCCCAGAGGGGCCCCAGGGGGCACGCTATGGCTACACCTTC. This sequence joins TRBV4-2 and TRBJ1-2; 8 bases are shared with TRBD1. CDR1 is LGHNA, CDR2 YNFKEQ, per germline. V shed 4 bases and J 4 bases; nucleotides not matched to a gene: 14. The CDR3 length is 17 residues.

This rearrangement joins TRBV12-3 or TRBV12-4 to TRBJ2-4; a weak D match, TRBD1 (5 bases). The CDR3 covers 12 residues. Trimming took off 6 bases at V and 4 bases at J, with 7 bases between the two ends. In DNA, the CDR3 is TGTGCCAGCAGGGGGCCGAAAAACATTCAGTACTTC. It encodes CASRGPKNIQYF.

The chain couples TRBV6-6 to TRBJ1-3; no clear D gene. Trimming removed 10 bases from V and 4 bases from J, with 17 bases in between. This CDR3 is built from 14 residues. Germline values: CDR1 MNHNY, CDR2 SVGAGI (reference sequence). The CDR3 bases are TGTGCCACCGGAGGTGGCAGGCAAGGAAACACCATATATTTT. This codes for CATGGGRQGNTIYF.

This clone has just one count. V gene TRBV19 combines with J gene TRBJ2-3; TRBD2 aligns across 8 bases. The germline gives CDR1 LNHDA, CDR2 SQIVND (reference sequence). The ends lost 4 bases at V and 2 bases at J; junction bases unmatched: 5. The CDR3 runs to 15 residues. The CDR3 DNA is TGTGCCAGTAGTAAGGCTAGCGGGTTCACAGATACGCAGTATTTT. This sequence encodes CASSKASGFTDTQYF.

As for this clone: Sequence at one end of the junction differs from germline and may be a read error. The chain employs TRBV20-1 and TRBJ2-1; a weak D match, TRBD2 (5 bases). From germline, CDR1 is DFQATT and CDR2 SNEGSKA (reference sequence). The CDR3 is 11 residues long. The CDR3 protein is CSAQEEPKRIF. As DNA, the CDR3 is TGCAGTGCCCAGGAGGAGCCTAAACGGATCTTC.

The chain carries TRBV19 and TRBJ1-1; TRBD1 is a possible D gene (5 bases). Germline values: CDR1 LNHDA, CDR2 SQIVND (reference sequence). This CDR3 spans 13 amino acids. The V end lost 8 bases, the J end lost 1 base, and 11 bases lay between the germline ends. This CDR3 is CASSSTANTEAFF. In nucleotides, the CDR3 is TGTGCCAGTTCCTCGACAGCGAACACTGAAGCTTTCTTT. Filled out from reference TRBV19 and TRBJ1-1, the complete variable domain reads DGGITQSPKYLFRKEGQNVTLSCEQNLNHDAMYWYRQDPGQGLRLIYYSQIVNDFQKGDIAEGYSVSREKKESFPLTVTSAQKNPTAFYLCASSSTANTEAFFGQGTRLTVV.

The chain recombines TRBV5-4 with TRBJ2-5; 9 nucleotides agree with TRBD2. In germline, CDR1 is SGHNT, CDR2 YYREEE (reference sequence). The CDR3 spans 15 residues. Trimming took 2 bases from V and 4 from J; bases not matched to a gene: 6. CDR3 region: CASSLGGRAPETQYF. CDR3 coding DNA: TGTGCCAGCAGCTTAGGCGGGAGGGCCCCAGAGACCCAGTACTTC.

The rearrangement joins TRBV10-3 to TRBJ2-1; 9 bases line up with TRBD2. This CDR3 is 16 amino acids long. Germline V gene sequence: CDR1 ENHRY, CDR2 SYGVKD. The J segment lost 0 bases and the V segment lost 7 bases, leaving 7 bases of the junction unmatched. As DNA, the CDR3 is TGTGCCATCACCCCAATTAGCGGGAGCTCCTACAATGAGCAGTTCTTC. This codes for CAITPISGSSYNEQFF.

This clone appeared once. The CDR3 sequence is CATSDPQGGNEKLFF. The CDR3 DNA follows: TGTGCCACCAGTGATCCACAGGGGGGGAATGAAAAACTGTTTTTT. The V call is TRBV24-1, the J call TRBJ1-4; TRBD1 aligns across 8 bases. The germline CDR1 and CDR2 sequences are KGHDR and SFDVKD. CDR3 length: 15 residues. The V gene end was trimmed by 3 bases and the J gene end by 5 bases; junction bases not matched to a gene: 4.

The rearrangement joins TRBV7-2 to TRBJ2-1, with a tentative D call TRBD1 (5 bases). CDR1 SGHTA and CDR2 FQGNSA come from the germline V gene. This CDR3 region has 15 residues. V lost 1 base, J lost 11 bases, and 18 bases lay in between. The CDR3 is CASSLGGSPPRKQFF. In DNA, the CDR3 is TGTGCCAGCAGCTTAGGGGGCAGTCCGCCGAGGAAGCAGTTCTTC.

V is TRBV5-8 and J is TRBJ2-2; no definite D call. The germline V and J ends were trimmed by 6 bases and 4 bases, with 7 bases remaining between them. CDR3 length: 12 amino acids. Germline assignment: CDR1 SGHTS and CDR2 YDEGEE. The chain's CDR3 is CASTVFTGELFF. CDR3 bases: TGTGCCAGCACCGTCTTCACCGGGGAGCTGTTTTTT.

This clone was observed a single time. This chain joins TRBV5-1 and TRBJ1-2; the D is unclear. Trimming cost V 4 bases and J 0 bases, with 16 bases left between them. Germline CDR1 is SGHRS and CDR2 is YFSETQ. This CDR3 is 16 amino acids long. The CDR3 protein is CASSPRTSGANYGYTF. The CDR3, as DNA: TGCGCCAGCAGCCCCCGAACCAGCGGAGCTAACTATGGCTACACCTTC.

This sequence joins TRBV19 and TRBJ2-3; TRBD1 matches 7 bases. The CDR3 totals 13 residues. V shed 7 bases and J 1 base; nucleotides not matched to a gene: 2. Germline values: CDR1 LNHDA, CDR2 SQIVND (reference sequence). CDR3 nucleotide sequence: TGTGCCAGTAAAGACAGGGGCACAGATACGCAGTATTTT. Translating it yields CASKDRGTDTQYF.

The CDR3 DNA reads as TGTGCCAGCGTGAGCTCTGGGGCCAACGTCCTGACTTTC. The encoded protein is CASVSSGANVLTF. This chain links TRBV6-5 with TRBJ2-6, with unresolved D. The CDR3 consists of 13 residues. V lost 8 bases, J lost 0 bases, and 5 bases lay in between. Germline V gives CDR1 MNHEY, CDR2 SVGAGI.

The chain combines TRBV28 with TRBJ1-4; tentatively, D is TRBD1 (5 bases). Germline V gene lookup returns CDR1 MDHEN and CDR2 SYDVKM. With 4 bases removed from V and 8 bases from J, the gap between germline ends came to 17 bases. CDR3 size: 15 residues. CDR3 loop: CASSSARRGDEKLFF. In DNA form, the CDR3 reads TGTGCCAGCAGTTCCGCCCGGAGGGGTGACGAAAAACTGTTTTTT.

The chain has TRBV7-2 and TRBJ2-5; D may be TRBD2 (6 bases). This CDR3 contains 12 residues. Trimming left V 6 bases short and J 5 bases short, with 10 bases between. Germline lookup yields CDR1 SGHTA and CDR2 FQGNSA. CDR3 amino acids: CASRGGSETQYF. The DNA for the CDR3 is TGTGCCAGCAGGGGGGGATCGGAGACCCAGTACTTC.

This sequence joins TRBV14 and TRBJ2-7; TRBD2 aligns across 7 bases. The V segment lost 4 bases and the J segment 6 bases; nucleotides outside the gene matches: 9. The germline V gene encodes CDR1 SGHDN and CDR2 FVKESK. The CDR3 runs to 14 residues. CDR3: CASSPTTTSFEQYF. CDR3 sequence (DNA): TGTGCCAGCAGCCCGACAACGACTAGCTTCGAGCAGTACTTC. The full variable domain, completed using reference TRBV14 and TRBJ2-7, is EAGVTQFPSHSVIEKGQTVTLRCDPISGHDNLYWYRRVMGKEIKFLLHFVKESKQDESGMPNNRFLAERTGGTYSTLKVQPAELEDSGVYFCASSPTTTSFEQYFGPGTRLTVT.

The V gene is TRBV19, the J gene TRBJ1-4; D uncertain. Germline CDR1 reads LNHDA; CDR2 reads SQIVND (reference sequence). Deletions cut 3 bases from V and 0 bases from J, with 5 bases between. This CDR3 spans 14 amino acids. CDR3: CASSMSTTNEKLFF. As DNA, the CDR3 is TGTGCCAGTAGTATGAGTACAACTAATGAAAAACTGTTTTTT.

In its sample, this clone was seen a few times. This chain connects TRBV9 to TRBJ2-2; 10 bases match TRBD2. The V and J ends lost 0 bases and 4 bases, in that order; junction bases with no gene match: 3. CDR1 is SGDLS and CDR2 is YYNGEE in the germline V gene. The CDR3 is 16 amino acids. CDR3 in amino acids: CASSVGASGSTGELFF. The CDR3 DNA follows: TGTGCCAGCAGCGTAGGAGCTAGCGGGAGCACCGGGGAGCTGTTTTTT.

The gene calls are TRBV4-1 and TRBJ1-1; 10 bases fit TRBD1. V dropped 5 bases and J dropped 1; count of bases not matched to a gene: 7. The CDR3 covers 16 residues. Germline V CDR1 and CDR2: MGHRA, YSYEKL. As DNA, the CDR3 is TGCGCCAGCAGCTCCCGACAGGGGGCATCGAACACTGAAGCTTTCTTT. Amino acid sequence: CASSSRQGASNTEAFF.

This clone turned up a few times. The chain carries TRBV29-1 and TRBJ2-1; D ambiguous. The CDR3 runs 11 residues. Germline V CDR1 and CDR2: SQVTM, ANQGSEA. The V gene lost 6 bases and the J gene lost 4 bases, with 7 bases spanning the gap. The CDR3 sequence is CSVWSYNEQFF. CDR3 nucleotides: TGCAGCGTGTGGAGTTACAATGAGCAGTTCTTC.

J is TRBJ1-6 and V is TRBV9, with D uncertain. This CDR3 contains 15 residues. V was clipped by 0 bases and J by 2 bases, with 6 bases between them. Germline CDR1 reads SGDLS; CDR2 reads YYNGEE. The CDR3 region has the DNA TGTGCCAGCAGCGTAGAGTCAGCCTATAATTCACCCCTCCACTTT. Translation: CASSVESAYNSPLHF. Supplemented by reference TRBV9 and TRBJ1-6, the full variable domain reads DSGVTQTPKHLITATGQRVTLRCSPRSGDLSVYWYQQSLDQGLQFLIQYYNGEERAKGNILERFSAQQFPDLHSELNLSSLELGDSALYFCASSVESAYNSPLHFGNGTRLTVT.

The chain combines TRBV30 with TRBJ1-6; D remains unclear. Germline V gives CDR1 GTSNPN, CDR2 SVGIG (reference sequence). The CDR3 has 14 amino acids. Trimming removed 0 bases at V and 6 bases at J, with 9 bases between. The CDR3 sequence is CAWSVRGSNSPLHF. The CDR3 DNA reads TGTGCCTGGAGTGTCCGAGGTAGTAATTCACCCCTCCACTTT.

The chain joins TRBV2 to TRBJ2-1, with 8 bases lining up with TRBD2. Germline V gene lookup returns CDR1 SNHLY and CDR2 FYNNEI. The CDR3 extends over 13 amino acids. With 7 bases clipped from V and 10 bases from J, the junction kept 9 bases outside the gene matches. CDR3 in DNA: TGTGCCAGCACCACACGGGGGGGATCCGAGCAGTTCTTC. As protein: CASTTRGGSEQFF.

The chain joins TRBV5-4 to TRBJ2-1, with TRBD2 matching over 8 bases. V dropped 3 bases and J dropped 6; count of bases not matched to a gene: 8. The CDR3 spans 15 residues. Germline CDR1 and CDR2: SGHNT and YYREEE (reference sequence). CDR3 nucleotides: TGTGCCAGCAGCTGGCCTGTCACTAGCGGCAATGAGCAGTTCTTC. This gives the protein CASSWPVTSGNEQFF.

This clone was counted once. J is TRBJ1-4 and V is TRBV15, with 9 bases that match TRBD1. Losses at the gene ends were 3 bases for V and 11 bases for J; bases not matched to a gene: 4. Germline loops: CDR1 LNHNV, CDR2 YYDKDF (reference sequence). The CDR3 has 13 residues. The CDR3 reads CATSSGQGRKLFF. As DNA, the CDR3 is TGTGCCACCAGCAGCGGACAGGGGAGGAAACTGTTTTTT. The entire variable domain, with the rest obtained from reference TRBV15 and TRBJ1-4, is as follows: DAMVIQNPRYQVTQFGKPVTLSCSQTLNHNVMYWYQQKSSQAPKLLFHYYDKDFNNEADTPDNFQSRRPNTSFCFLDIRSPGLGDTAMYLCATSSGQGRKLFFGSGTQLSVL.

CDR3 in amino acids: CASSLDRGSYNSPLHF. DNA of the CDR3: TGTGCCAGCTCACTCGACAGGGGGTCCTATAATTCACCCCTCCACTTT. The V gene is TRBV18, the J gene TRBJ1-6, with 9 bases that match TRBD1. J lost 1 base, V lost 4 bases, and 2 bases had no gene match. CDR1 KGHSH and CDR2 LQKENI come from the germline V gene. This CDR3 is 16 amino acids long. The variable domain in full, completed from reference TRBV18 and TRBJ1-6, reads NAGVMQNPRHLVRRRGQEARLRCSPMKGHSHVYWYRQLPEEGLKFMVYLQKENIIDESGMPKERFSAEFPKEGPSILRIQQVVRGDSAAYFCASSLDRGSYNSPLHFGNGTRLTVT.